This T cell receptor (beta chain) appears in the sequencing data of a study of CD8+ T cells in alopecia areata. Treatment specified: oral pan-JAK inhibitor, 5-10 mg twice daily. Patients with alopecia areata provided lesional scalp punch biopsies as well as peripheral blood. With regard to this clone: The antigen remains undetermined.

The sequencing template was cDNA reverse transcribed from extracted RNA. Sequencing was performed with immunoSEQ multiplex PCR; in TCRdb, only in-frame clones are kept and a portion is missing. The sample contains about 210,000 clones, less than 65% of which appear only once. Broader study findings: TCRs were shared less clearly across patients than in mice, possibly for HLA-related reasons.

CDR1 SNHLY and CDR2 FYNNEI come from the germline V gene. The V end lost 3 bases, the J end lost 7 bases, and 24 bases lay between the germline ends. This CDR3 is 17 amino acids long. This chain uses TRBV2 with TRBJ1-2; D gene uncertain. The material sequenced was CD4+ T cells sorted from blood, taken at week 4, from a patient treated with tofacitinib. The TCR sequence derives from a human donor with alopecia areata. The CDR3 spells CASSEYWAPRGSSGYTF. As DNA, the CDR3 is TGTGCCAGCAGTGAGTACTGGGCCCCAAGAGGCTCTAGTGGCTACACCTTC.